This is a list of T cell receptor beta chains from one sample in a study of blood T cell repertoires in COVID-19. Generated by immunoSEQ multiplex PCR, the TCRdb table keeps only in-frame clones and is missing some. The sample records about 300,000 clones, approximately 90% being singletons. The sample consisted of PBMCs or T cells enriched from blood (not recorded which). The origin of the receptors is a man aged 30-40 years who had recovered from COVID-19. The CDR3 runs from the conserved cysteine through the conserved F or W. The D gene is left open where the match is weak. Not every row has a clone size; where given, it reads once, few, many or a size class.

size	J	D	V	length	CDR3	DNA
once	TRBJ2-1	NA	TRBV3-1/TRBV3-2	15	CASSQVGRSGNEQFF	TGTGCCAGCAGCCAAGTGGGCAGGAGCGGCAATGAGCAGTTCTTC
NA	TRBJ1-3	NA	TRBV12-3/TRBV12-4	13	CASSTGQGNTIYF	TGTGCCAGCAGTACCGGACAGGGAAACACCATATATTTT
NA	TRBJ2-3	NA	TRBV11-2	14	CASSGHQTTDTQYF	TGTGCCAGCAGCGGACATCAAACCACAGATACGCAGTATTTT
NA	TRBJ2-3	NA	TRBV6-2/TRBV6-3	12	CASSYPRTPSLF	TGTGCCAGCAGTTACCCGAGGACACCCAGCTTGTTT
NA	TRBJ2-1	NA	TRBV18	13	CASSRGNFYEQFF	TGTGCCAGCTCCCGGGGGAATTTCTATGAGCAGTTCTTC
NA	TRBJ1-1	NA	TRBV14	14	CASSQDVWAGEAFF	TGTGCCAGCAGCCAAGATGTCTGGGCGGGTGAAGCTTTCTTT
NA	TRBJ2-1	TRBD2	TRBV27	16	CASRVAGGGSYNEQFF	TGTGCCAGCAGGGTAGCGGGAGGGGGGTCCTACAATGAGCAGTTCTTC
NA	TRBJ1-2	NA	TRBV2	12	CASTKGDYGYTF	TGTGCCAGCACTAAGGGGGACTATGGCTACACCTTC
NA	TRBJ1-2	TRBD1	TRBV10-3	14	CAISAQGALYGYTF	TGTGCCATCAGTGCACAGGGGGCGCTCTATGGCTACACCTTC
NA	TRBJ2-4	TRBD2	TRBV5-1	19	CASSLLGLAGGPAKNIQYF	TGCGCCAGCAGCTTGCTCGGGCTAGCGGGAGGGCCCGCCAAAAACATTCAGTACTTC
once	TRBJ2-2	NA	TRBV2	12	CASTGDTGELFF	TGTGCCAGCACGGGAGACACCGGGGAGCTGTTTTTT
few	TRBJ2-7	TRBD2	TRBV10-1	16	CASSESIASGRGEQYF	TGCGCCAGCAGTGAGTCGATAGCTAGCGGGAGGGGCGAGCAGTACTTC
NA	TRBJ2-1	NA	TRBV19	15	CASSPDWSSYNEQFF	TGTGCCAGTAGCCCCGATTGGAGCTCCTACAATGAGCAGTTCTTC
NA	TRBJ2-1	NA	TRBV7-2	15	CASAGPDFRYNEQFF	TGTGCCAGCGCCGGGCCGGACTTCAGGTACAATGAGCAGTTCTTC
NA	TRBJ2-1	TRBD1	TRBV24-1	14	CATSTLGQGNEQFF	TGTGCCACCAGCACCCTCGGACAGGGTAATGAGCAGTTCTTC